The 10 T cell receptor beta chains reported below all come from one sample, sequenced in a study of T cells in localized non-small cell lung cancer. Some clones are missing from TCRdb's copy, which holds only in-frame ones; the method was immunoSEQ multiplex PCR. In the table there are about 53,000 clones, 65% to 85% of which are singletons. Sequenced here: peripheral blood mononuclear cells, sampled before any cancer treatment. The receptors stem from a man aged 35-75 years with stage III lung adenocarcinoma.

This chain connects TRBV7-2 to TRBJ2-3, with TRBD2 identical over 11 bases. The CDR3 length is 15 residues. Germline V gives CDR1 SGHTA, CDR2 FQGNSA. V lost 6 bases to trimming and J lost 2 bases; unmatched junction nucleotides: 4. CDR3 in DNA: TGTGCCAGCAGTGATAGCGGGGGGGCCACAGATACGCAGTATTTT. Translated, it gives CASSDSGGATDTQYF.

The CDR3 spells CASSTGQGTYEQYF. CDR3 nucleotides: TGTGCCAGCAGCACGGGACAGGGCACCTACGAGCAGTACTTC. The genes are TRBV5-5 and TRBJ2-7, with TRBD1 identical over 9 bases. After removal of 4 bases from V and 2 bases from J, the junction contained 4 bases not matched to a gene. CDR1 SGHKS and CDR2 YYEKEE come from the germline V gene (reference sequence). This CDR3 spans 14 amino acids.

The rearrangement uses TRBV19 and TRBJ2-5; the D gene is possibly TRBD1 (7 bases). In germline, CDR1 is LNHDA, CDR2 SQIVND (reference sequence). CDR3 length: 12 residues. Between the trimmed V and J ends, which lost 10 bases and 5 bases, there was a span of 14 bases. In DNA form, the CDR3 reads TGTGCCACCCAGGGGGGCGGCGAGACCCAGTACTTC. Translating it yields CATQGGGETQYF.

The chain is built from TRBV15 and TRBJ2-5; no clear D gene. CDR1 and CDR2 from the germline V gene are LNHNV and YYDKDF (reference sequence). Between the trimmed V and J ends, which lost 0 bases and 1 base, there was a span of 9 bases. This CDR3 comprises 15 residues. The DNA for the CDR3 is TGTGCCACCAGCAGAGAGGGTCTTGTCCAAGAGACCCAGTACTTC. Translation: CATSREGLVQETQYF.

CDR3 DNA sequence: TGTGCCAGCAGCTTGGGATTATCATACAATGAGCAGTTCTTC. Amino acid sequence: CASSLGLSYNEQFF. The chain couples TRBV5-6 to TRBJ2-1; D is unresolved. The CDR3 spans 14 residues. Trimming left V 0 bases short and J 4 bases short, with 8 bases between. Germline CDR1 SGHDT, CDR2 YYEEEE.

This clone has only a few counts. The CDR3 DNA reads TGTGCCAGCAGCTTAGTAGCGGACTCCTACGAGCAGTACTTC. It specifies CASSLVADSYEQYF. The rearrangement links TRBV7-9 to TRBJ2-7, with D maybe TRBD2 (6 bases). V lost 1 base to trimming and J lost 0 bases, with 7 bases between them. Germline V lookup: CDR1 SEHNR, CDR2 FQNEAQ (reference sequence). The CDR3 contains 14 residues.

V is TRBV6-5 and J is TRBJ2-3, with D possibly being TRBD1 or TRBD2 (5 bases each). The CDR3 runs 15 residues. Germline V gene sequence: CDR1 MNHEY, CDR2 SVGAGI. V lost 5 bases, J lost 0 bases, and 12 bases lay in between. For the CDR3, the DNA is TGTGCCAGCAGTCCGGGACGCCCTAGCACAGATACGCAGTATTTT. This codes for CASSPGRPSTDTQYF.

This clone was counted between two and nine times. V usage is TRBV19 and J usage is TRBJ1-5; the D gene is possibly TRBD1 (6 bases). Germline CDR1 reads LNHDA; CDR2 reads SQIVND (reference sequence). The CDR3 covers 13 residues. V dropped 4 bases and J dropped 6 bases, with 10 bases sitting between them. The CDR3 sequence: CASSTRGTQPQHF. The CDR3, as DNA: TGTGCCAGTAGTACAAGGGGGACTCAGCCCCAGCATTTT.

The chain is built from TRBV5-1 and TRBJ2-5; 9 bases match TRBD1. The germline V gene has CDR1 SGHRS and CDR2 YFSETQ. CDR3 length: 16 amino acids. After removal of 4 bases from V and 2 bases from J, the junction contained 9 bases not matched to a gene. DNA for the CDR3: TGCGCCAGCAGCGGGGGACAGGGCGGTCGGCAAGAGACCCAGTACTTC. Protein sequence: CASSGGQGGRQETQYF.

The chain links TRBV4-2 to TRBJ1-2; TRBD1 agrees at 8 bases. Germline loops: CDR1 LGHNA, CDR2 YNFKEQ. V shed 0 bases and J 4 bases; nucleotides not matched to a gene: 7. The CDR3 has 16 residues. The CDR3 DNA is TGTGCCAGCAGCCAAGAAACCAGGGGGCGTTTCTATGGCTACACCTTC. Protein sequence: CASSQETRGRFYGYTF.